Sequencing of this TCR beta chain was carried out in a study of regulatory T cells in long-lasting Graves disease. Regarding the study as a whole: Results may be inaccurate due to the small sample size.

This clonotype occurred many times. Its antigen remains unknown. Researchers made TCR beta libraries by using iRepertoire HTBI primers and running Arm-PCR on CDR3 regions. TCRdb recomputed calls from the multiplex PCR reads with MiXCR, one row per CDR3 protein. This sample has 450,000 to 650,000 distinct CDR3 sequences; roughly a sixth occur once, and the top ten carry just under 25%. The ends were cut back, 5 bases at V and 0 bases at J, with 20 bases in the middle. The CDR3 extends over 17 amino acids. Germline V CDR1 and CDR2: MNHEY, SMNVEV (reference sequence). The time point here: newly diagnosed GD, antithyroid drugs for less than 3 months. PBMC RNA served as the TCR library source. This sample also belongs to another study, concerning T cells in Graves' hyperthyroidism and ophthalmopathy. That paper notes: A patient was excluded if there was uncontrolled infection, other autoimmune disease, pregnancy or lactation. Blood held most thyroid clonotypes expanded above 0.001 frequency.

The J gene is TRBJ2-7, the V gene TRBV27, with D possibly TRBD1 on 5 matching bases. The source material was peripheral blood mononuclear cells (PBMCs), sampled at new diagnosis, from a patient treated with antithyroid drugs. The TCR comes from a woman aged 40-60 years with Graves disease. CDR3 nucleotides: TGTGCCAGCAGTCGCCGATCAGACAGCTTCTCCTCCTACGAGCAGTACTTC. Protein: CASSRRSDSFSSYEQYF.